This passage covers 32 T cell receptor beta chains from one sample sequenced in a study of blood T cell repertoires in COVID-19. The protocol was immunoSEQ multiplex PCR, while the TCRdb copy is restricted to in-frame clones and leaves out a portion. Among about 220,000 clones listed, around 83% were seen once. The sample comprised peripheral blood. Receptors originate from a woman aged 50 to 65 with acute or convalescent COVID-19.

The chain couples TRBV20-1 to TRBJ1-2, with D possibly TRBD1 on 6 matching bases. The CDR3 is 18 amino acids. Looked up from germline, CDR1 is DFQATT and CDR2 is SNEGSKA (reference sequence). The V and J ends lost 3 bases and 6 bases respectively, with 29 bases between them. CDR3 nucleotides: TGCAGTGCTAGTCACCTAATACAGGACACTCCAGGGGCGGATGGCTACACCTTC. Its protein product is CSASHLIQDTPGADGYTF.

This clone has more than one count but fewer than ten. The V gene is TRBV3-1 (or the pseudogene TRBV3-2), the J gene TRBJ2-1, with 11 bases matching TRBD2. Trimming cost V 2 bases and J 6 bases; bases outside gene matches: 9. The V gene's germline CDR1 is LGHDT and CDR2 YNNKEL (reference sequence). The CDR3 has 17 amino acids. CDR3 residues: CASSQRLPGLAANEQFF. The CDR3 coding sequence is TGTGCCAGCAGCCAACGACTACCGGGACTAGCGGCCAATGAGCAGTTCTTC.

The chain links TRBV29-1 to TRBJ2-7; D remains unclear. The V end was cut by 5 bases, the J end by 0 bases, with 23 bases between. CDR3 size: 17 residues. Germline lookup yields CDR1 SQVTM and CDR2 ANQGSEA. CDR3 in DNA: TGCAGCGTTAAGTCCCGGGTACCTGGTTTTGACTCCTACGAGCAGTACTTC. This sequence encodes CSVKSRVPGFDSYEQYF.

This chain uses TRBV2 with TRBJ2-1; 12 positions match TRBD2. The CDR3 runs to 14 residues. CDR1 is SNHLY, CDR2 FYNNEI, per germline. The trim removed 6 bases at V and 10 bases at J, leaving 7 bases unmatched. The CDR3, as DNA: TGTGCCAGCAGGGCCGGGACTAGCGGGCGGGAGCAGTTCTTC. The encoded protein is CASRAGTSGREQFF.

The chain couples TRBV29-1 to TRBJ2-1, with D maybe TRBD2 (5 bases). CDR1 is SQVTM, CDR2 ANQGSEA, per germline. The V gene lost 4 bases and the J gene lost 0 bases, with 16 bases spanning the gap. This CDR3 comprises 16 residues. CDR3 in DNA: TGCAGCGTTGGCGCCGTGAGCGGCAGCTCCTACAATGAGCAGTTCTTC. Its protein is CSVGAVSGSSYNEQFF.

The rearrangement joins TRBV2 to TRBJ1-5; no clear D. This CDR3 is built from 19 residues. Germline CDR1 and CDR2: SNHLY and FYNNEI. Between the trimmed V and J ends, which lost 5 bases and 6 bases, there was a span of 29 bases. The CDR3 spells CASSLPASGFSGRSQPQHF. DNA of the CDR3: TGTGCCAGCAGTCTCCCGGCCAGCGGGTTTAGTGGGCGAAGTCAGCCCCAGCATTTT.

This clone was counted once. V is TRBV24-1 and J is TRBJ2-3, with 15 bases lining up with TRBD2. CDR1 KGHDR and CDR2 SFDVKD come from the germline V gene. V shed 5 bases, J shed 3 bases, and the junction held 2 bases outside the gene matches. The CDR3 runs to 16 residues. This CDR3 is CATSGGLAGGTDTQYF. DNA for the CDR3: TGTGCCACCAGTGGGGGACTAGCGGGAGGAACAGATACGCAGTATTTT.

This clone has at least ten counts. The rearrangement joins TRBV19 to TRBJ1-1, with TRBD1 matching over 8 bases. CDR3 length equals 14 residues. Trimming at V came to 5 bases and at J to 5 bases, leaving 7 bases not matched to a gene. In germline, CDR1 is LNHDA, CDR2 SQIVND (reference sequence). CDR3 sequence reads: CASSFKQGATEAFF. DNA of the CDR3: TGTGCCAGTAGTTTCAAGCAGGGGGCAACTGAAGCTTTCTTT.

The chain combines TRBV30 with TRBJ2-1, with D tentatively TRBD2 (5 bases). Per germline, CDR1 GTSNPN and CDR2 SVGIG (reference sequence). The CDR3 totals 14 residues. V was trimmed by 1 base and J by 10 bases, leaving 17 bases between them. The CDR3 loop reads CAWSGGSGLLEQFF. The CDR3 DNA follows: TGTGCCTGGAGTGGAGGGAGTGGGCTCTTGGAGCAGTTCTTC.

This rearrangement joins TRBV19 to TRBJ1-1; 12 bases align to TRBD1. The J segment lost 4 bases and the V segment lost 6 bases, leaving 9 bases of the junction unmatched. Per the germline V gene, CDR1 is LNHDA and CDR2 is SQIVND (reference sequence). The length of the CDR3 is 16 residues. The CDR3 reads CASRRRDRGRFTEAFF. As DNA, the CDR3 is TGTGCCAGTAGACGGAGGGACAGGGGGCGGTTCACTGAAGCTTTCTTT.

The sample holds one count of this clone. The CDR3 protein is CASGLRAGYGYTF. The DNA for the CDR3 is TGTGCCAGTGGCTTGAGGGCGGGCTATGGCTACACCTTC. The chain employs TRBV2 and TRBJ1-2; D gene uncertain. V was clipped by 9 bases and J by 4 bases, with 15 bases between them. The CDR3 is made up of 13 amino acids. Germline V CDR1 and CDR2: SNHLY, FYNNEI.

This chain's CDR3 is CAISERDRGPAGEQFF. The CDR3, as DNA: TGTGCCATCAGTGAGCGGGACAGGGGGCCCGCTGGTGAGCAGTTCTTC. This chain uses TRBV10-3 with TRBJ2-1, with 12 bases lining up with TRBD1. Germline V gene lookup returns CDR1 ENHRY and CDR2 SYGVKD. The CDR3 consists of 16 residues. Unmatched junction bases numbered 8, after V lost 2 bases and J lost 9 bases.

The gene calls are TRBV7-2 and TRBJ2-7, with 7 bases lining up with TRBD1. The CDR3 is 15 residues long. Per germline, CDR1 SGHTA and CDR2 FQGNSA. V lost 5 bases, J lost 0 bases, and 7 bases stayed unmatched. CDR3 coding DNA: TGTGCCAGCAGCGCCTCCCGACAGGGCTCCTACGAGCAGTACTTC. It codes for CASSASRQGSYEQYF.

The chain employs TRBV28 and TRBJ1-4; 11 nucleotides line up with TRBD1. This CDR3 is 16 amino acids long. V was pared by 6 bases and J by 8 bases, with 11 bases of the junction left unmatched. CDR1 and CDR2 from the germline V gene are MDHEN and SYDVKM. The CDR3 nucleotides are TGTGCCAGCAGCCAGAGGACAGGGGGCGGGTGGGAAAAACTGTTTTTT. Residues: CASSQRTGGGWEKLFF.

V usage is TRBV4-1 and J usage is TRBJ1-1, with TRBD1 matching 7 bases. Per germline, CDR1 MGHRA and CDR2 YSYEKL. This CDR3 contains 15 residues. J lost 0 bases, V lost 4 bases, and 5 bases had no gene match. The CDR3 loop reads CASSPGTAMNTEAFF. The CDR3 region has the DNA TGCGCCAGCAGCCCCGGGACAGCCATGAACACTGAAGCTTTCTTT.

This chain joins TRBV25-1 and TRBJ2-7; possible D gene TRBD1, 5 bases. Looked up from germline, CDR1 is MGHDK and CDR2 is SYGVNS. The V gene lost 3 bases and the J gene lost 9 bases, with 15 bases spanning the gap. This CDR3 is 13 amino acids long. The CDR3 nucleotides read TGTGCCAGCAGTGACCTACAGGTTAGAGGGCAGTACTTC. Translating it yields CASSDLQVRGQYF.

The chain joins TRBV25-1 to TRBJ2-7; D may be TRBD2 (5 bases). V lost 7 bases and J lost 4, with 17 bases in between. This CDR3 is 14 amino acids long. Germline CDR1 and CDR2: MGHDK and SYGVNS. CDR3 region: CASTSTSARYEQYF. The CDR3 DNA reads TGTGCCAGCACCAGCACTAGTGCCCGATACGAGCAGTACTTC.

This clone was recorded once. The chain employs TRBV29-1 and TRBJ2-1; D perhaps matches TRBD2 (6 bases). The CDR3 length is 15 residues. V was shortened by 2 bases and J by 5 bases, with 16 bases between the two germline ends. CDR1 is SQVTM, CDR2 ANQGSEA, per germline. CDR3 residues: CSVETGGRGNNEQFF. The CDR3 nucleotides are TGCAGCGTTGAAACAGGTGGTCGGGGGAACAATGAGCAGTTCTTC.

This clone has a count of ten or more. The chain joins TRBV6-6 to TRBJ2-7, with 7 bases lining up with TRBD1. The CDR3 has 12 residues. Germline V CDR1 and CDR2: MNHNY, SVGAGI (reference sequence). With V trimmed by 6 bases and J by 9 bases, 8 bases remained unmatched. The CDR3 nucleotides are TGTGCCAGCAGCCGGGGACAGCAGGGGCAGTACTTC. Its protein is CASSRGQQGQYF.

The chain couples TRBV15 to TRBJ1-6; 7 bases are a match to TRBD1. The V gene end was trimmed by 1 base and the J gene end by 9 bases; junction bases not matched to a gene: 6. The germline V gene encodes CDR1 LNHNV and CDR2 YYDKDF (reference sequence). The CDR3 is 15 amino acids. The CDR3 region is CATSRVGQGVSPLHF. CDR3 coding DNA: TGTGCCACCAGCAGAGTAGGGCAGGGGGTTTCACCCCTCCACTTT.

The genes are TRBV7-2 and TRBJ2-5; D unresolved. The J call may be in error: the DNA end matches TRBJ2-7 better. The CDR3 sequence is 14 residues long. Germline CDR1 SGHTA, CDR2 FQGNSA. The CDR3 region is CASSLTTASYEQYF. CDR3 nucleotide sequence: TGTGCCAGCAGCTTAACGACTGCTTCCTACGAGCAGTACTTC.

The chain couples TRBV19 to TRBJ1-5; 8 positions agree with TRBD1. This CDR3 has 15 amino acids. The trim removed 7 bases at V and 6 bases at J, leaving 11 bases unmatched. In germline, CDR1 is LNHDA, CDR2 SQIVND (reference sequence). CDR3 DNA sequence: TGTGCCAGTAAGGAGTCTAGGACAGGGAGTCAGCCCCAGCATTTT. Protein product: CASKESRTGSQPQHF.

A single count supports this clone. This chain connects TRBV11-2 to TRBJ2-3; possibly TRBD1 for D (6 bases). This CDR3 is 14 amino acids long. Germline V CDR1 and CDR2: SGHAT, FQNNGV. V was clipped by 6 bases and J by 4 bases, with 14 bases between them. The CDR3 coding sequence is TGTGCCAGCAGGGACACTTACAGGGCAGATACGCAGTATTTT. Protein product: CASRDTYRADTQYF.

This clone was detected only once. This sequence joins TRBV15 and TRBJ2-7; 8 nucleotides align to TRBD1. Germline CDR1 and CDR2: LNHNV and YYDKDF (reference sequence). The junction had 7 bases not matched to a gene; V was cut back by 2 bases and J by 4 bases. This CDR3 is 15 amino acids long. The CDR3 loop reads CATSRSTGAVYEQYF. DNA for the CDR3: TGTGCCACCAGCAGATCGACAGGGGCAGTATACGAGCAGTACTTC. Full variable domain (remainder filled in from reference TRBV15 and TRBJ2-7): DAMVIQNPRYQVTQFGKPVTLSCSQTLNHNVMYWYQQKSSQAPKLLFHYYDKDFNNEADTPDNFQSRRPNTSFCFLDIRSPGLGDTAMYLCATSRSTGAVYEQYFGPGTRLTVT.

The chain couples TRBV19 to TRBJ2-1, with 11 bases identical to TRBD2. CDR3 length: 16 amino acids. After removal of 6 bases from V and 6 bases from J, the junction contained 10 bases not matched to a gene. Germline V lookup: CDR1 LNHDA, CDR2 SQIVND (reference sequence). The CDR3 spells CASRVSGRAYSNEQFF. For the CDR3, the DNA is TGTGCCAGTAGGGTTAGCGGGAGGGCGTATAGCAATGAGCAGTTCTTC.

The rearrangement links TRBV7-3 to TRBJ2-3; 13 positions agree with TRBD2. V lost 4 bases to trimming and J lost 4 bases; unmatched junction nucleotides: 8. The CDR3 loop spans 17 amino acids. Per the germline V gene, CDR1 is SGHTA and CDR2 is FQGTGA. CDR3 in amino acids: CASSSRTSGSDADTQYF. The CDR3 nucleotides are TGTGCCAGCAGCTCCCGGACTAGCGGGAGTGACGCAGATACGCAGTATTTT.

The rearrangement joins TRBV19 to TRBJ1-3; 7 nucleotides agree with TRBD1. V was clipped by 6 bases and J by 6 bases; unmatched bases: 5. Germline CDR1 and CDR2: LNHDA and SQIVND (reference sequence). CDR3 size: 13 residues. CDR3 residues: CASSRDSINTIYF. CDR3 in DNA: TGTGCCAGTAGCCGGGACAGCATAAACACCATATATTTT.

The J gene is TRBJ2-7, the V gene TRBV7-9, with 11 bases fitting TRBD1. V was clipped by 5 bases and J by 0 bases; unmatched bases: 3. Germline V lookup: CDR1 SEHNR, CDR2 FQNEAQ (reference sequence). This CDR3 is built from 15 residues. CDR3: CASSGGQGVSYEQYF. CDR3 bases: TGTGCCAGCAGCGGGGGACAGGGGGTCTCCTACGAGCAGTACTTC.

The count of this clone is one. V is TRBV3-1 (or the pseudogene TRBV3-2) and J is TRBJ2-7, with 7 bases aligning to TRBD1. Looked up from germline, CDR1 is LGHDT and CDR2 is YNNKEL (reference sequence). CDR3 length: 12 residues. V lost 4 bases, J lost 6 bases, and 3 bases stayed unmatched. CDR3 bases: TGTGCCAGCAGCCGATGGACAGGCGAGCAGTACTTC. Translated: CASSRWTGEQYF.

This clone was seen just once. The V gene is TRBV11-1, the J gene TRBJ1-1; TRBD1 aligns across 8 bases. V shed 5 bases, J shed 1 base, and the junction held 6 bases outside the gene matches. The CDR3 covers 15 residues. Germline V gives CDR1 SGHAT, CDR2 FQDESV (reference sequence). The CDR3 region is CASSRRDRSNTEAFF. In DNA, the CDR3 is TGTGCCAGCAGCAGGAGGGACAGGTCGAACACTGAAGCTTTCTTT.

This clone was detected a few times. The chain combines TRBV7-8 with TRBJ1-1; D gene unclear. CDR3 size: 15 residues. V dropped 3 bases and J dropped 0 bases, with 11 bases sitting between them. Germline lookup yields CDR1 SGHVS and CDR2 FQNEAQ. CDR3 sequence (DNA): TGTGCCAGCAGCTTGGTACCACAGATGAACACTGAAGCTTTCTTT. Translation: CASSLVPQMNTEAFF.

This clone was picked up one time. The chain has TRBV3-1 (or the pseudogene TRBV3-2) and TRBJ2-1, with TRBD2 matching 7 bases. Germline V gene data show CDR1 as LGHDT and CDR2 as YNNKEL (reference sequence). V gave up 3 bases and J gave up 5 bases; unmatched junction bases: 4. This CDR3 region has 14 residues. The CDR3 protein is CASSHLADHNEQFF. For the CDR3, the DNA is TGTGCCAGCAGCCACCTAGCGGATCACAATGAGCAGTTCTTC.